This T cell receptor beta chain was captured in a study of cytomegalovirus exposure and HLA in healthy donors. Regarding the study as a whole: V segments that were indistinguishable, TRBV6-2 and TRBV6-3 among them, were omitted from analysis. The authors listed roughly 150 TCR beta chains as cytomegalovirus-associated. Reportedly, HLA-A and HLA-B alleles of most subjects were accurately predicted from TCR beta. By a later analysis, the bulk of CMV-associated TCR beta chains appeared HLA-restricted.

Germline values: CDR1 MNHEY, CDR2 SVGAGI. The ends were cut back, 2 bases at V and 4 bases at J, with 9 bases in the middle. This CDR3 comprises 13 residues. On this clone itself: Its matching antigen is unknown.

Both 60 Vbeta primers and 13 Jbeta primers went into the PCR. Data came from immunoSEQ multiplex PCR; TCRdb stores just in-frame clones and leaves some out. The sample is made up of some 120,000 clones, and the top ten hold under 2.5% of it. The specimen sequenced was PBMCs. The chain has TRBV6-5 and TRBJ2-7; D gene uncertain. The clonotype was recovered from a man aged 35-49 years in good health and CMV-seronegative. The CDR3 sequence is CASSYATAYEQYF. CDR3 bases: TGTGCCAGCAGTTACGCCACAGCTTACGAGCAGTACTTC.